The 14 T cell receptor beta chains reported below all come from one sample, sequenced in a study of T cells in Graves' hyperthyroidism and ophthalmopathy. RNA transcripts provided the source from which TCR beta CDR3 regions were amplified. TCR CDR3 regions were first amplified by RT-PCR with HTBI primers. A single record per CDR3 protein comes from TCRdb applying MiXCR to the multiplex PCR reads. The sample consists of 350,000 to 400,000 distinct CDR3 sequences, about 15% of them appearing once. Sequenced input: blood. The receptors derive from a woman aged 55-75 years with Graves' hyperthyroidism.

This clonotype was seen many times. The rearrangement uses TRBV27 and TRBJ1-2, with a possible D match to TRBD1 (5 bases). The CDR3 consists of 14 residues. V lost 6 bases to trimming and J lost 2 bases, with 13 bases between them. Germline V gene lookup returns CDR1 MNHEY and CDR2 SMNVEV (reference sequence). The DNA of the CDR3 is TGTGCCAGCAGCTTGCGGGGGGTAAACTATGGCTACACCTTC. Encoded protein: CASSLRGVNYGYTF.

This clonotype was recorded at least ten times. This sequence joins TRBV2 and TRBJ1-1; D may be TRBD1 (5 bases). Germline V lookup: CDR1 SNHLY, CDR2 FYNNEI. This CDR3 is built from 14 residues. With 6 bases removed from V and 1 base from J, the gap between germline ends came to 12 bases. The CDR3 coding sequence is TGTGCCAGCAGGGCGGAAACAGGGAACACTGAAGCTTTCTTT. Amino acids: CASRAETGNTEAFF. The full variable domain, rest sourced from reference TRBV2 and TRBJ1-1, is EPEVTQTPSHQVTQMGQEVILRCVPISNHLYFYWYRQILGQKVEFLVSFYNNEISEKSEIFDDQFSVERPDGSNFTLKIRSTKLEDSAMYFCASRAETGNTEAFFGQGTRLTVV.

This clonotype has more than one count but fewer than ten. V and J are TRBV30 and TRBJ1-4, with D possibly TRBD1 on 6 matching bases. The CDR3 covers 14 residues. Germline V gene sequence: CDR1 GTSNPN, CDR2 SVGIG (reference sequence). Trimming shortened V by 1 base and J by 1 base, and 7 bases separated the two germline ends. Here the CDR3 DNA reads TGTGCCTGGAGTGAGGGGGGAACTAATGAAAAACTGTTTTTT. It translates to CAWSEGGTNEKLFF.

This clonotype was detected once. The V and J genes are TRBV5-1 and TRBJ1-3; D call uncertain. Per the germline V gene, CDR1 is SGHRS and CDR2 is YFSETQ. The CDR3 is 12 residues long. Trimming took off 0 bases at V and 14 bases at J, with 12 bases between the two ends. The CDR3 here is CASSLEVSSLYF. Written as DNA, the CDR3 is TGCGCCAGCAGCTTGGAAGTGTCTTCCTTATATTTT.

In its sample, this clonotype was seen many times. The rearrangement joins TRBV12-3 or TRBV12-4 to TRBJ1-2, with TRBD1 as a possible D gene (5 bases). The CDR3 length is 15 residues. V dropped 0 bases and J dropped 4 bases, with 12 bases sitting between them. CDR3 DNA sequence: TGTGCCAGCAGTTTAGCGTATCCAAGGGGCTATGGCTACACCTTC. Protein product: CASSLAYPRGYGYTF.

This clonotype has only a few counts. This chain connects TRBV10-3 to TRBJ1-1, with D maybe TRBD1 (5 bases). The CDR3 length is 15 residues. CDR1 is ENHRY, CDR2 SYGVKD, per germline. Trimming took 6 bases from V and 4 from J, leaving 18 bases between them. The CDR3 loop reads CAISPRAKGATEAFF. CDR3 in DNA: TGTGCCATCAGCCCCCGGGCGAAAGGGGCCACTGAAGCTTTCTTT.

This clonotype has at least ten counts. The V gene is TRBV10-3, the J gene TRBJ2-5; possibly TRBD2 for D (6 bases). The CDR3 is 13 amino acids. Trimming left V 3 bases short and J 5 bases short, with 10 bases between. CDR1 ENHRY and CDR2 SYGVKD come from the germline V gene. CDR3 residues: CAISEAGRETQYF. CDR3 sequence (DNA): TGTGCCATCAGTGAAGCTGGGAGGGAGACCCAGTACTTC.

This clonotype was recorded at least ten times. The rearrangement joins TRBV11-3 to TRBJ1-1; 9 nucleotides line up with TRBD1. Germline assignment: CDR1 SGHNT and CDR2 YENEEA. The CDR3 has 17 residues. V gave up 1 base and J gave up 2 bases; unmatched junction bases: 8. As DNA, the CDR3 is TGTGCCAGCAGCTTAGGGGACAGGGTAACGGCAAACACTGAAGCTTTCTTT. It yields the protein CASSLGDRVTANTEAFF.

This clonotype has ten or more counts. The rearrangement links TRBV12-3 or TRBV12-4 to TRBJ1-6; the D gene is possibly TRBD1 (5 bases). V was trimmed by 3 bases and J by 10 bases, leaving 7 bases between them. This CDR3 comprises 12 residues. This CDR3 is CASSLGPSPLHF. The DNA for the CDR3 is TGTGCCAGCAGTTTGGGGCCCTCACCCCTCCACTTT.

The J gene is TRBJ2-1, the V gene TRBV2; 8 bases align to TRBD1. Germline-derived CDR1 and CDR2 are SNHLY and FYNNEI. This CDR3 comprises 11 residues. V lost 9 bases and J lost 8; bases outside the gene matches: 3. CDR3 protein: CASSTGDEQFF. The CDR3 region has the DNA TGTGCCAGTTCGACAGGGGATGAGCAGTTCTTC.

Ten or more counts support this clonotype. This chain links TRBV7-3 with TRBJ1-5; 9 bases line up with TRBD1. CDR1 and CDR2 (germline): SGHTA, FQGTGA. V trimming: 6 bases; J trimming: 5 bases; junction bases outside the gene matches: 11. CDR3 length: 16 amino acids. CDR3 sequence (DNA): TGTGCCAGCAGAAAGAACAGGGGGCGCAGGGATCAGCCCCAGCATTTT. This codes for CASRKNRGRRDQPQHF.

This clonotype appeared many times. The rearrangement joins TRBV2 to TRBJ2-7, with 7 nucleotides matching TRBD2. The germline V gene encodes CDR1 SNHLY and CDR2 FYNNEI. This CDR3 region has 17 residues. V lost 4 bases to trimming and J lost 0 bases; unmatched junction nucleotides: 12. For the CDR3, the DNA is TGTGCCAGCAGTGGACCCGCGACTAGCTTTAGCTCCTACGAGCAGTACTTC. Residues: CASSGPATSFSSYEQYF. Together with reference TRBV2 and TRBJ2-7, the CDR3 gives the full variable domain: EPEVTQTPSHQVTQMGQEVILRCVPISNHLYFYWYRQILGQKVEFLVSFYNNEISEKSEIFDDQFSVERPDGSNFTLKIRSTKLEDSAMYFCASSGPATSFSSYEQYFGPGTRLTVT.

V usage is TRBV5-1 and J usage is TRBJ2-5; perhaps D is TRBD1 or TRBD2 (5 bases each). The length of the CDR3 is 15 residues. In germline, CDR1 is SGHRS, CDR2 YFSETQ. The V gene lost 0 bases and the J gene lost 5 bases, with 14 bases spanning the gap. In DNA form, the CDR3 reads TGCGCCAGCAGCTTGGGGGACCCCGTCGGTGAGACCCAGTACTTC. Its protein is CASSLGDPVGETQYF.

This clonotype appeared many times. This chain connects TRBV2 to TRBJ2-6; 7 nucleotides agree with TRBD1. Germline V CDR1 and CDR2: SNHLY, FYNNEI. Trimming removed 7 bases from V and 4 bases from J; junction bases left unmatched: 7. This CDR3 is 15 amino acids long. CDR3 loop: CASTLDRSGANVLTF. The CDR3 DNA sequence: TGTGCCAGCACCCTGGACAGGTCCGGGGCCAACGTCCTGACTTTC. Together with reference TRBV2 and TRBJ2-6, the CDR3 gives the full variable domain: EPEVTQTPSHQVTQMGQEVILRCVPISNHLYFYWYRQILGQKVEFLVSFYNNEISEKSEIFDDQFSVERPDGSNFTLKIRSTKLEDSAMYFCASTLDRSGANVLTFGAGSRLTVL.